One and the same sample provided the 19 T cell receptor beta chains below, sequenced in a study of blood T cells in healthy people across ages. Primers used in a second PCR of about 6 to 12 cycles were a sample-barcoded 5' primer and a J-beta primer mix. TCRdb redid the calling of the 5' RACE reads with MiXCR, one entry per CDR3 protein. The profile shows about 680,000 distinct CDR3 sequences, over 45% of them singletons. The sample consisted of blood. The receptor set was obtained from a woman aged 60-75 years in good health.

V gene TRBV20-1 combines with J gene TRBJ2-3; no clear D. The V gene lost 7 bases and the J gene lost 10 bases, with 21 bases spanning the gap. This CDR3 comprises 13 residues. In germline, CDR1 is DFQATT, CDR2 SNEGSKA (reference sequence). This CDR3 reads CSGEVGGTPAQYF. As DNA, the CDR3 is TGCAGTGGAGAGGTCGGCGGCACACCGGCGCAGTATTTT.

This clonotype was seen a single time. An end of the junction differs from the germline gene, which may be a read error. V gene TRBV27 combines with J gene TRBJ2-7, with D perhaps TRBD1 (6 bases). Germline V gene lookup returns CDR1 MNHEY and CDR2 SMNVEV (reference sequence). The CDR3 length is 15 residues. This CDR3 reads CTSKNAPGQTYEQYF. The CDR3 DNA sequence: TGTACCAGCAAAAACGCCCCGGGACAAACATACGAGCAGTACTTC.

The chain recombines TRBV20-1 with TRBJ2-3; TRBD1 or TRBD2 may be the D gene (5 bases each). This CDR3 has 13 residues. V was cut by 6 bases and J by 3 bases, with 13 bases left in between. Germline V CDR1 and CDR2: DFQATT, SNEGSKA (reference sequence). CDR3 nucleotide sequence: TGCAGTGCCTCGGGACCACCTACAGATACGCAGTATTTT. It encodes CSASGPPTDTQYF.

V and J are TRBV9 and TRBJ2-1; 10 bases line up with TRBD2. Germline V lookup: CDR1 SGDLS, CDR2 YYNGEE. The CDR3 consists of 15 residues. The V segment lost 2 bases and the J segment 2 bases; nucleotides outside the gene matches: 1. The CDR3 reads CASSVGLAAYNEQFF. DNA for the CDR3: TGTGCCAGCAGCGTTGGACTAGCGGCCTACAATGAGCAGTTCTTC.

The gene calls are TRBV11-1 and TRBJ2-3; weak D call: TRBD1 (6 bases). Germline lookup yields CDR1 SGHAT and CDR2 FQDESV (reference sequence). This CDR3 has 15 amino acids. Between the trimmed V and J ends, which lost 10 bases and 4 bases, there was a span of 21 bases. CDR3 loop: CATHRDTYGADTQYF. The CDR3 DNA reads TGTGCCACGCACAGGGACACATACGGCGCAGATACGCAGTATTTT. The variable domain in full, completed from reference TRBV11-1 and TRBJ2-3, reads EAEVAQSPRYKITEKSQAVAFWCDPISGHATLYWYRQILGQGPELLVQFQDESVVDDSQLPKDRFSAERLKGVDSTLKIQPAELGDSAMYLCATHRDTYGADTQYFGPGTRLTVL.

This sequence joins TRBV29-1 and TRBJ1-1; no reliable D call. Germline loops: CDR1 SQVTM, CDR2 ANQGSEA. The CDR3 loop spans 12 amino acids. V was shortened by 8 bases and J by 11 bases, with 21 bases between the two germline ends. The CDR3 region has the DNA TGCAGCTCCCGGTTCCCTCCCCAAGAGGCTTTCTTT. It translates to CSSRFPPQEAFF.

V gene TRBV21-1 combines with J gene TRBJ2-2; TRBD1 is taken as the D call from the table, unchecked against the DNA. TRBV21-1 is reported as a pseudogene. The CDR3 length is 17 residues. The CDR3 nucleotides read TGTGCCAGCAGCAAAGGAACAGGGGGCCTTCGAACCGGGGAGCTGTTTTTT. Encoded protein: CASSKGTGGLRTGELFF.

This sequence joins TRBV10-3 and TRBJ2-2; 8 positions match TRBD1. Germline trimming cut 7 bases from V and 1 base from J; bases unmatched to any gene: 8. The germline gives CDR1 ENHRY, CDR2 SYGVKD. This CDR3 has 16 residues. CDR3 in DNA: TGTGCCATCACCAGCGCCACAGGGGGGAACACCGGGGAGCTGTTTTTT. It translates to CAITSATGGNTGELFF.

Only a few counts were recorded for this clonotype. This chain uses TRBV7-9 with TRBJ2-1; no definite D call. Germline V CDR1 and CDR2: SEHNR, FQNEAQ (reference sequence). Trimming stripped 5 bases from V and 5 bases from J, with 10 bases between. The CDR3 totals 13 residues. The CDR3 region has the DNA TGTGCCAGCAGCCCCAGGTTGGACAATGAGCAGTTCTTC. Protein: CASSPRLDNEQFF.

In this sample, this clonotype turned up once. V usage is TRBV20-1 and J usage is TRBJ2-3; 14 nucleotides match TRBD2. The CDR3 runs to 16 residues. V gave up 1 base and J gave up 2 bases; unmatched junction bases: 2. CDR1 DFQATT and CDR2 SNEGSKA come from the germline V gene (reference sequence). The chain's CDR3 is CSARGGLAGVTDTQYF. CDR3 bases: TGCAGTGCTAGAGGGGGACTAGCGGGAGTCACAGATACGCAGTATTTT.

The J gene is TRBJ2-7, the V gene TRBV29-1; TRBD2 aligns across 9 bases. The trim removed 5 bases at V and 7 bases at J, leaving 9 bases unmatched. The length of the CDR3 is 13 residues. Germline CDR1 reads SQVTM; CDR2 reads ANQGSEA. Here the CDR3 DNA reads TGCAGCGTTCAGACTAGCGGTTACAATGAGCAGTACTTC. Amino acids: CSVQTSGYNEQYF.

V and J are TRBV4-2 and TRBJ2-1, with 8 positions matching TRBD2. The germline V gene encodes CDR1 LGHNA and CDR2 YNFKEQ. Trimming took 1 base from V and 2 from J; bases not matched to a gene: 1. This CDR3 is 15 amino acids long. CDR3 in DNA: TGTGCCAGCAGCCAAGCGGGAGGGACCTACAATGAGCAGTTCTTC. It specifies CASSQAGGTYNEQFF.

This clonotype has a handful of counts. V usage is TRBV7-3 and J usage is TRBJ2-1, with D unresolved. CDR1 and CDR2 from the germline V gene are SGHTA and FQGTGA. CDR3 size: 15 residues. Between the trimmed V and J ends, which lost 5 bases and 2 bases, there was a span of 13 bases. In DNA, the CDR3 is TGTGCCAGCAGCCCAGACTCTACCCCCTACAATGAGCAGTTCTTC. Residues: CASSPDSTPYNEQFF. The entire variable domain, with the rest obtained from reference TRBV7-3 and TRBJ2-1, is as follows: GAGVSQTPSNKVTEKGKYVELRCDPISGHTALYWYRQSLGQGPEFLIYFQGTGAADDSGLPNDRFFAVRPEGSVSTLKIQRTERGDSAVYLCASSPDSTPYNEQFFGPGTRLTVL.

This clonotype was observed a few times. CDR3 DNA: TGTGCCAGCAGCTTTTCCCGAGCCCGAGAACTGTTTTTT. This sequence encodes CASSFSRARELFF. V gene TRBV27 combines with J gene TRBJ1-4; no clear D. Germline V gene sequence: CDR1 MNHEY, CDR2 SMNVEV (reference sequence). The CDR3 loop spans 13 amino acids. Trimming stripped 6 bases from V and 12 bases from J, with 17 bases between.

The V and J genes are TRBV3-1 and TRBJ2-1, with 9 bases lining up with TRBD2. Germline V gives CDR1 LGHDT, CDR2 YNNKEL (reference sequence). With V trimmed by 1 base and J by 4 bases, 8 bases remained unmatched. The CDR3 extends over 17 amino acids. CDR3 residues: CASSQGPPAGGYNEQFF. The CDR3 DNA sequence: TGTGCCAGCAGCCAAGGGCCCCCAGCGGGAGGTTACAATGAGCAGTTCTTC.

The table lists this clonotype with a few counts. The chain carries TRBV3-1 and TRBJ2-7, with no clear D. Germline loops: CDR1 LGHDT, CDR2 YNNKEL (reference sequence). There are 14 residues in the CDR3. Trimming left V 4 bases short and J 7 bases short, with 17 bases between. The CDR3 DNA follows: TGTGCCAGCAGCCTCCGGGTACCGAGTGGGGAGCAGTACTTC. Translated, it gives CASSLRVPSGEQYF.

This chain joins TRBV5-5 and TRBJ2-1; maybe TRBD1 (6 bases). The V end was cut by 0 bases, the J end by 3 bases, with 22 bases between. The CDR3 covers 19 residues. Germline V lookup: CDR1 SGHKS, CDR2 YYEKEE (reference sequence). CDR3 nucleotides: TGTGCCAGCAGCTTGGCCTCGACAGGTGGATCGATTCGCTACAATGAGCAGTTCTTC. Translating gives CASSLASTGGSIRYNEQFF.

The chain uses TRBV4-3 and TRBJ2-5; 13 bases fit TRBD2. The germline gives CDR1 LGHNA, CDR2 YSLEER. V gave up 0 bases and J gave up 5 bases; unmatched junction bases: 6. CDR3 size: 17 residues. For the CDR3, the DNA is TGCGCCAGCAGCCAAGAGTTAGGGACTAGCGGGAAGGAGACCCAGTACTTC. Its protein is CASSQELGTSGKETQYF.

The chain joins TRBV2 to TRBJ2-7; maybe TRBD1 (5 bases). CDR3 length equals 12 residues. Germline CDR1 is SNHLY and CDR2 is FYNNEI. Trimming stripped 6 bases from V and 7 bases from J, with 13 bases between. The DNA for the CDR3 is TGTGCCAGCAGATCTGACAGCAATGAGCAGTACTTC. The encoded protein is CASRSDSNEQYF.